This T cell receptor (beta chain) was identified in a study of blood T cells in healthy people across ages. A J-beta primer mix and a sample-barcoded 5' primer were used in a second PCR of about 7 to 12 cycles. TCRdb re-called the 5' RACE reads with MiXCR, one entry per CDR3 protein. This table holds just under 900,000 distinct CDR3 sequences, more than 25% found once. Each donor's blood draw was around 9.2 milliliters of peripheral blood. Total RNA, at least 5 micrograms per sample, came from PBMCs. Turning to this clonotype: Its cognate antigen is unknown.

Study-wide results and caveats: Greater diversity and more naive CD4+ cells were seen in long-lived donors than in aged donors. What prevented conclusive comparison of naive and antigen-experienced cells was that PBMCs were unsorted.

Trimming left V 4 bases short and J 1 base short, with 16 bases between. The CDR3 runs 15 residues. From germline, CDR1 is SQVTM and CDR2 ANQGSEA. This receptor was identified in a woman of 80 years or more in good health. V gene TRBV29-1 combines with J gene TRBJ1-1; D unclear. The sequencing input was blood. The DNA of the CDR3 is TGCAGCGTTGGCGGGGTATTGAGGGCGAACACTGAAGCTTTCTTT. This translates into CSVGGVLRANTEAFF.